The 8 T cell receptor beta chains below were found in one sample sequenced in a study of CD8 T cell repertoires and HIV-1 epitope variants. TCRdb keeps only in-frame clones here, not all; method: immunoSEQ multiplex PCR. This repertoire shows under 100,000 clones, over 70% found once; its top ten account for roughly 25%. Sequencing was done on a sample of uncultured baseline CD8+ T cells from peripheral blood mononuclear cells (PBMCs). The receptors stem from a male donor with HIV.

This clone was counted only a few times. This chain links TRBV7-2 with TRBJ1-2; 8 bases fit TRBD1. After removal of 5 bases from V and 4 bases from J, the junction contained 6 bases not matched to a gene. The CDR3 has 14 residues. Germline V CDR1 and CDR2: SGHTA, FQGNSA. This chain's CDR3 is CASSPRRGPYGYTF. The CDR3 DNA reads TGTGCCAGCAGCCCCCGCAGGGGGCCCTATGGCTACACCTTC.

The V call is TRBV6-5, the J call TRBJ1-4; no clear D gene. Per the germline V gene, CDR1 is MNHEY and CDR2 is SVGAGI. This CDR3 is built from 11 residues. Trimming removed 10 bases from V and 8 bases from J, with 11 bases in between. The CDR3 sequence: CATGLGEKLFF. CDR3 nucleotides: TGTGCCACCGGGCTCGGGGAAAAACTGTTTTTT.

The CDR3: CASSPQLGVSYNEQFF. As DNA, the CDR3 is TGTGCCAGTAGTCCCCAGTTGGGGGTTTCCTACAATGAGCAGTTCTTC. This rearrangement joins TRBV19 to TRBJ2-1; the D call may be TRBD1 or TRBD2 (5 bases each). The CDR3 covers 16 residues. Trimming cost V 5 bases and J 1 base, with 15 bases left between them. Germline-derived CDR1 and CDR2 are LNHDA and SQIVND (reference sequence). Complete variable domain (other parts from reference TRBV19 and TRBJ2-1): DGGITQSPKYLFRKEGQNVTLSCEQNLNHDAMYWYRQDPGQGLRLIYYSQIVNDFQKGDIAEGYSVSREKKESFPLTVTSAQKNPTAFYLCASSPQLGVSYNEQFFGPGTRLTVL.

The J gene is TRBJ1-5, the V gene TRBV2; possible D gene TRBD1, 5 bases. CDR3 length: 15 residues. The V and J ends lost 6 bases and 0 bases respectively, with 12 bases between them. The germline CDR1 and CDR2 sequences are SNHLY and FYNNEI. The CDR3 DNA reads TGTGCCAGCAGCGCCCAGGGAATTAGCAATCAGCCCCAGCATTTT. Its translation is CASSAQGISNQPQHF.

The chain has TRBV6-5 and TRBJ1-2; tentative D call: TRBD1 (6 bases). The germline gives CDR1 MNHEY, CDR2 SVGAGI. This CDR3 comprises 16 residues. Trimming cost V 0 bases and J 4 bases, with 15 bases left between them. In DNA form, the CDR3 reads TGTGCCAGCAGTTACTCGAGACAGGCTTGGACCTATGGCTACACCTTC. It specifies CASSYSRQAWTYGYTF.

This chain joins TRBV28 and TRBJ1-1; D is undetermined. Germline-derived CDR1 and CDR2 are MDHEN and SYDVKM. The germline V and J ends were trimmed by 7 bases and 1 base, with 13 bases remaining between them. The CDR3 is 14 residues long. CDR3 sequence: CASTFVRRNTEAFF. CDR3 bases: TGTGCCAGCACCTTCGTACGGAGGAACACTGAAGCTTTCTTT.

The CDR3 sequence: CASRGGTYEQYF. The CDR3 nucleotides are TGCGCCAGCAGGGGGGGGACCTACGAGCAGTACTTC. The V and J genes are TRBV10-2 and TRBJ2-7; 7 bases fit TRBD2. Germline values: CDR1 WSHSY, CDR2 SAAADI. The CDR3 spans 12 residues. Trimming took 6 bases from V and 2 from J; bases not matched to a gene: 1.

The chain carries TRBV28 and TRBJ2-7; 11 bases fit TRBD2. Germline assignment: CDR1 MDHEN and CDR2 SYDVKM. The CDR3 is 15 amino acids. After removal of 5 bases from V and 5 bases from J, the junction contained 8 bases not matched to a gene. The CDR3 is CASSLLLAGVNEQYF. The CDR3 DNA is TGTGCCAGCAGTCTTTTACTAGCGGGAGTTAACGAGCAGTACTTC. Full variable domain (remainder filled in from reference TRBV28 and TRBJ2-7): DVKVTQSSRYLVKRTGEKVFLECVQDMDHENMFWYRQDPGLGLRLIYFSYDVKMKEKGDIPEGYSVSREKKERFSLILESASTNQTSMYLCASSLLLAGVNEQYFGPGTRLTVT.